The 12 T cell receptor beta chains listed next were all sequenced from one sample in a study of CD8+ T cells in alopecia areata (dated by TCRdb to between 2018 and 2020). The library was obtained by the immunoSEQ multiplex PCR assay. RNA was extracted from all samples and reverse transcribed into cDNA as template for TCR sequencing. The clones in this table, taken by TCRdb from immuneACCESS, are in-frame only. Not every clone is retained; where verified, under half of the shortfall comes from an unresolved V gene, and the cause of the rest is unknown. The sample has 210,000 or so clones on record, roughly 66% of them singletons. Of the sample, 0.95% to 1.5% is held by the ten largest clones. The meaning of the sample's treatment or condition label: oral pan-JAK inhibitor, 5-10 mg twice daily. The sequences come from CD4+ T cells sorted from blood, collected at approximately week 45, from a patient treated with tofacitinib. Receptor source: a human donor with alopecia areata.

This clone was picked up a small number of times. This rearrangement joins TRBV29-1 to TRBJ1-1; D ambiguous. The CDR3 is made up of 12 amino acids. The germline gives CDR1 SQVTM, CDR2 ANQGSEA. V lost 2 bases, J lost 5 bases, and 9 bases lay in between. The CDR3 loop is CSVEPRPTEAFF. Written as DNA, the CDR3 is TGCAGCGTTGAACCCAGGCCTACTGAAGCTTTCTTT.

The rearrangement uses TRBV28 and TRBJ1-1; D remains ambiguous. This CDR3 has 11 residues. V lost 3 bases and J 7 bases, leaving 6 bases between the germline ends. Germline CDR1 and CDR2: MDHEN and SYDVKM. The CDR3 DNA reads TGTGCCAGCAGTTTTCTGTTTGAAGCTTTCTTT. Its protein is CASSFLFEAFF.

The chain employs TRBV7-2 and TRBJ1-4; D remains ambiguous. Germline assignment: CDR1 SGHTA and CDR2 FQGNSA. The length of the CDR3 is 14 residues. The V end lost 5 bases, the J end lost 1 base, and 8 bases lay between the germline ends. This CDR3 reads CASSPTRTNEKLFF. CDR3 DNA: TGTGCCAGCAGCCCCACCAGAACTAATGAAAAACTGTTTTTT.

A few counts support this clone. The rearrangement uses TRBV5-1 and TRBJ2-6; weak D call: TRBD1 (7 bases). The V end was cut by 1 base, the J end by 2 bases, with 10 bases between. CDR3 length: 16 amino acids. The germline V gene has CDR1 SGHRS and CDR2 YFSETQ. CDR3 bases: TGCGCCAGCAGCTTGACAGGGGAGGCTGGGGCCAACGTCCTGACTTTC. Residues: CASSLTGEAGANVLTF. The full variable domain, with the rest looked up from reference TRBV5-1 and TRBJ2-6, is KAGVTQTPRYLIKTRGQQVTLSCSPISGHRSVSWYQQTPGQGLQFLFEYFSETQRNKGNFPGRFSGRQFSNSRSEMNVSTLELGDSALYLCASSLTGEAGANVLTFGAGSRLTVL.

CDR3 protein: CAWSLTGGSGANVLTF. The CDR3 region has the DNA TGTGCCTGGAGTTTGACAGGGGGCTCTGGGGCCAACGTCCTGACTTTC. This chain joins TRBV30 and TRBJ2-6, with 9 bases fitting TRBD1. This CDR3 has 16 residues. The germline CDR1 and CDR2 sequences are GTSNPN and SVGIG (reference sequence). Trimming took 2 bases from V and 0 from J; bases not matched to a gene: 2.

The V gene is TRBV30, the J gene TRBJ1-2; weak D call: TRBD1 (6 bases). Germline CDR1 GTSNPN, CDR2 SVGIG (reference sequence). The CDR3 sequence is 14 residues long. Trimming left V 5 bases short and J 2 bases short, with 15 bases between. CDR3 nucleotides: TGTGCCTGGCGCCGGGACACCCCAAACTATGGCTACACCTTC. It is translated as CAWRRDTPNYGYTF.

V is TRBV27 and J is TRBJ2-2; 8 bases are a match to TRBD1. Germline V lookup: CDR1 MNHEY, CDR2 SMNVEV (reference sequence). This CDR3 is built from 16 residues. The trim removed 6 bases at V and 6 bases at J, leaving 12 bases unmatched. The chain's CDR3 is CASSRQVQGASGELFF. The CDR3 DNA reads TGTGCCAGCAGCCGACAGGTGCAGGGGGCATCCGGGGAGCTGTTTTTT.

The V and J genes are TRBV6-1 and TRBJ2-2; 8 nucleotides align to TRBD1. Germline CDR1 MNHNS, CDR2 SASEGT. Trimming at V came to 6 bases and at J to 8 bases, leaving 8 bases not matched to a gene. The CDR3 is made up of 14 amino acids. CDR3 sequence: CASRGQGEGGELFF. The DNA of the CDR3 is TGTGCCAGCAGAGGACAGGGTGAAGGAGGGGAGCTGTTTTTT.

The V call is TRBV15, the J call TRBJ1-1; 7 bases are a match to TRBD1. The CDR3 consists of 17 residues. With V trimmed by 2 bases and J by 1 base, 10 bases remained unmatched. The germline V gene has CDR1 LNHNV and CDR2 YYDKDF (reference sequence). CDR3 bases: TGTGCCACCAGCAGATGGACAGGCCGGCAAAAGAACACTGAAGCTTTCTTT. This sequence encodes CATSRWTGRQKNTEAFF.

This clone appeared once. The chain carries TRBV25-1 and TRBJ2-5, with no clear D. V was clipped by 2 bases and J by 7 bases, with 11 bases between them. This CDR3 comprises 13 residues. From germline, CDR1 is MGHDK and CDR2 SYGVNS. The CDR3: CASSEGRPGTQYF. The CDR3 DNA is TGTGCCAGCAGTGAAGGTAGACCGGGGACCCAGTACTTC.

The chain has TRBV5-1 and TRBJ2-5; 7 nucleotides line up with TRBD1. The germline gives CDR1 SGHRS, CDR2 YFSETQ. The CDR3 has 16 residues. V dropped 4 bases and J dropped 2; count of bases not matched to a gene: 11. Written as DNA, the CDR3 is TGCGCCAGCAGCCCAGTAAGGGGGACAGTACAAGAGACCCAGTACTTC. Protein product: CASSPVRGTVQETQYF. Full variable domain (outside the CDR3, taken from reference TRBV5-1 and TRBJ2-5): KAGVTQTPRYLIKTRGQQVTLSCSPISGHRSVSWYQQTPGQGLQFLFEYFSETQRNKGNFPGRFSGRQFSNSRSEMNVSTLELGDSALYLCASSPVRGTVQETQYFGPGTRLLVL.

The chain recombines TRBV28 with TRBJ2-2; D possibly corresponds to TRBD1 (6 bases). Trimming cost V 7 bases and J 4 bases, with 13 bases left between them. Germline CDR1 MDHEN, CDR2 SYDVKM. The CDR3 has 14 residues. The CDR3 DNA follows: TGTGCCAGCAATTCAGGGGAATTCACCGGGGAGCTGTTTTTT. The encoded protein is CASNSGEFTGELFF. Based on the CDR3 plus reference TRBV28 and TRBJ2-2, the full variable domain is DVKVTQSSRYLVKRTGEKVFLECVQDMDHENMFWYRQDPGLGLRLIYFSYDVKMKEKGDIPEGYSVSREKKERFSLILESASTNQTSMYLCASNSGEFTGELFFGEGSRLTVL.